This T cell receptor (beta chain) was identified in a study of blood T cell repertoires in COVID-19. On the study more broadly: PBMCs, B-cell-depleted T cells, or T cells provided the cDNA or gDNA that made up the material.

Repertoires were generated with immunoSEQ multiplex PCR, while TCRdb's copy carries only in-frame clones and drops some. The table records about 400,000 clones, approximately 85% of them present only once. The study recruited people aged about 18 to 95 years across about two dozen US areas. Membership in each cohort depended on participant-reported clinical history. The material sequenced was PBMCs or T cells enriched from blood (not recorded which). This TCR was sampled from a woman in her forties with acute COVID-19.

The CDR3 DNA is TGCGCCAGTAAACCCGGGGGGGAGAGCAATGAGCAGTTCTTC. It specifies CASKPGGESNEQFF. The chain has TRBV5-1 and TRBJ2-1, with 8 nucleotides matching TRBD2. CDR1 is SGHRS and CDR2 is YFSETQ in the germline V gene. The ends lost 8 bases at V and 6 bases at J; junction bases unmatched: 10. The CDR3 spans 14 residues. Complete variable domain (other parts from reference TRBV5-1 and TRBJ2-1): KAGVTQTPRYLIKTRGQQVTLSCSPISGHRSVSWYQQTPGQGLQFLFEYFSETQRNKGNFPGRFSGRQFSNSRSEMNVSTLELGDSALYLCASKPGGESNEQFFGPGTRLTVL.